The 12 T cell receptor beta chains below come from one sample, sequenced in a study of blood T cell repertoires in COVID-19. Data came from immunoSEQ multiplex PCR; TCRdb stores just in-frame clones and leaves some out. The sample lists 65,000 to 85,000 clones, over 80% occurring once. Sequencing was performed on peripheral blood. The receptors were gathered from a human donor in a cohort sampled during active COVID-19.

J is TRBJ1-4 and V is TRBV4-1; D call uncertain. V was shortened by 3 bases and J by 0 bases, with 11 bases between the two germline ends. Germline CDR1 is MGHRA and CDR2 is YSYEKL. The CDR3 has 16 residues. In DNA form, the CDR3 reads TGCGCCAGCAGCCAGCAAGAGTATGCAACTAATGAAAAACTGTTTTTT. Translated, it gives CASSQQEYATNEKLFF.

The chain links TRBV29-1 to TRBJ2-1, with D possibly TRBD2 on 6 matching bases. Germline CDR1 and CDR2: SQVTM and ANQGSEA. CDR3 length: 14 residues. Trimming removed 6 bases at V and 7 bases at J, with 19 bases between. CDR3 nucleotide sequence: TGCAGCGTCGCGGGGACTGAGGCGACTAATGAGCAGTTCTTC. It codes for CSVAGTEATNEQFF.

The chain couples TRBV11-2 to TRBJ2-7; TRBD2 aligns across 10 bases. The germline CDR1 and CDR2 sequences are SGHAT and FQNNGV. The CDR3 sequence is 16 residues long. V lost 2 bases, J lost 0 bases, and 4 bases stayed unmatched. The CDR3 here is CASSLNPSGSSYEQYF. The CDR3 DNA reads as TGTGCCAGCAGCTTAAATCCTAGCGGGAGCTCCTACGAGCAGTACTTC.

This clone is a singleton in its sample. The chain uses TRBV21-1 and TRBJ2-7; the listed D gene, TRBD2, was not tested against the DNA. TRBV21-1 represents a pseudogene. The CDR3 contains 16 residues. CDR3 sequence reads: CASTGTLLSASYEQYF. In DNA, the CDR3 is TGTGCCAGTACCGGGACTCTTCTTTCCGCCTCCTACGAGCAGTACTTC.

This chain links TRBV3-1 (or the pseudogene TRBV3-2) with TRBJ1-4; D gene ambiguous. Germline V gene data show CDR1 as LGHDT and CDR2 as YNNKEL (reference sequence). V gave up 6 bases and J gave up 6 bases, with 17 bases separating them. This CDR3 is built from 15 residues. The CDR3 nucleotides are TGTGCCAGCAGTTCAATCAATAGCATCCATGAAAAACTGTTTTTT. Translating it yields CASSSINSIHEKLFF.

The chain employs TRBV7-9 and TRBJ2-5, with 7 bases fitting TRBD2. CDR3 size: 14 residues. V lost 5 bases and J lost 5; bases outside the gene matches: 8. CDR1 and CDR2 (germline): SEHNR, FQNEAQ (reference sequence). CDR3 sequence reads: CASSRGLDRETQYF. Here the CDR3 DNA reads TGTGCCAGCAGCCGAGGACTAGACCGGGAGACCCAGTACTTC. Complete variable domain (other parts from reference TRBV7-9 and TRBJ2-5): DTGVSQNPRHKITKRGQNVTFRCDPISEHNRLYWYRQTLGQGPEFLTYFQNEAQLEKSRLLSDRFSAERPKGSFSTLEIQRTEQGDSAMYLCASSRGLDRETQYFGPGTRLLVL.

The chain links TRBV27 to TRBJ2-1, with 7 bases identical to TRBD1. J was trimmed by 9 bases and V by 7 bases; bases with no gene match: 12. This CDR3 has 14 amino acids. CDR1 is MNHEY and CDR2 is SMNVEV in the germline V gene (reference sequence). The CDR3 DNA follows: TGTGCCAGCAATACCGAGACAGGGCGTGGTGAGCAGTTCTTC. It specifies CASNTETGRGEQFF.

The J gene is TRBJ2-3, the V gene TRBV9; 8 positions agree with TRBD2. From germline, CDR1 is SGDLS and CDR2 YYNGEE. The CDR3 spans 18 residues. V trimming: 3 bases; J trimming: 0 bases; junction bases outside the gene matches: 12. The CDR3 protein is CASSEDPLASGSTDTQYF. Here the CDR3 DNA reads TGTGCCAGCAGCGAGGACCCTCTCGCTAGCGGGAGCACAGATACGCAGTATTTT.

This chain uses TRBV7-2 with TRBJ1-1; 8 bases agree with TRBD1. The ends lost 4 bases at V and 5 bases at J; junction bases unmatched: 6. Germline V CDR1 and CDR2: SGHTA, FQGNSA. The CDR3 totals 14 residues. CDR3 sequence reads: CASSSGTGGTEAFF. The CDR3, as DNA: TGTGCCAGCAGCTCCGGGACAGGTGGGACTGAAGCTTTCTTT.

The chain employs TRBV28 and TRBJ2-4, with 16 bases aligning to TRBD2. This CDR3 has 17 amino acids. From germline, CDR1 is MDHEN and CDR2 SYDVKM. The V segment lost 5 bases and the J segment 2 bases; nucleotides outside the gene matches: 3. Written as DNA, the CDR3 is TGTGCCAGCAGTGGGGGACTAGCGGGAGGGTCCAAAAACATTCAGTACTTC. Protein product: CASSGGLAGGSKNIQYF.

The rearrangement uses TRBV6-6 and TRBJ2-7, with D perhaps TRBD1 (6 bases). The CDR3 is 13 amino acids. Germline CDR1 reads MNHNY; CDR2 reads SVGAGI (reference sequence). V was clipped by 9 bases and J by 6 bases, with 18 bases between them. The CDR3 region is CASKTGGGREQYF. In DNA form, the CDR3 reads TGTGCCAGTAAAACGGGTGGGGGCCGCGAGCAGTACTTC.

The genes are TRBV10-3 and TRBJ2-3; tentatively, D is TRBD2 (6 bases). Germline loops: CDR1 ENHRY, CDR2 SYGVKD. V dropped 2 bases and J dropped 5 bases, with 14 bases sitting between them. The CDR3 consists of 15 residues. The CDR3 is CAISEPWAGQDTQYF. The CDR3 coding sequence is TGTGCCATCAGTGAGCCTTGGGCGGGGCAAGATACGCAGTATTTT.